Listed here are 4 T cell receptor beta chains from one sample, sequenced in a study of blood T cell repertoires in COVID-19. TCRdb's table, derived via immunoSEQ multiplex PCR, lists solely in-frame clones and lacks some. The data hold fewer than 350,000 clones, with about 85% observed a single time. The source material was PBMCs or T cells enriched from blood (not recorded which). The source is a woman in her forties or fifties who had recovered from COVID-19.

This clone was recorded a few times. The CDR3 region has the DNA TGCAGCGTTGGGGTGGACAGGGGCTCCTACGAGCAGTACTTC. Amino acids: CSVGVDRGSYEQYF. This chain connects TRBV29-1 to TRBJ2-7; 9 nucleotides align to TRBD1. From germline, CDR1 is SQVTM and CDR2 ANQGSEA. The trim removed 4 bases at V and 0 bases at J, leaving 4 bases unmatched. CDR3 length: 14 residues.

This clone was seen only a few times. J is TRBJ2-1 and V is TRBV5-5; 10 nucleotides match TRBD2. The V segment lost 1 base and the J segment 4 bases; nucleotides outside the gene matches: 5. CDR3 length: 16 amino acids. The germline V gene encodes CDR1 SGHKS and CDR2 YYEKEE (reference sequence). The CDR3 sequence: CASSLSVAGGYNEQFF. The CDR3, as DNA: TGTGCCAGCAGCTTGTCGGTAGCGGGAGGATACAATGAGCAGTTCTTC.

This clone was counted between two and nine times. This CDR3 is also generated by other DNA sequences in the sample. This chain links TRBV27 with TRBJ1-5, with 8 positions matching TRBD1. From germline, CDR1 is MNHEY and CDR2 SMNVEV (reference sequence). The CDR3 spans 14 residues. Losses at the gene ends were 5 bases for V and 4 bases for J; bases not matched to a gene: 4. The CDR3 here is CASSPDRVNQPQHF. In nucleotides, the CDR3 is TGTGCCAGCAGTCCGGACAGGGTGAATCAGCCCCAGCATTTT.

CDR3 residues: CASSGGPTVTGDQAFF. For the CDR3, the DNA is TGTGCCAGTAGTGGGGGTCCCACCGTTACAGGGGACCAAGCTTTCTTT. V usage is TRBV19 and J usage is TRBJ1-1, with 7 bases that match TRBD1. J gave up 9 bases and V 5 bases, and 18 bases lay outside the gene matches. This CDR3 region has 16 residues. Germline V gene sequence: CDR1 LNHDA, CDR2 SQIVND (reference sequence).